This is a list of T cell receptor beta chains from one sample in a study of cytomegalovirus exposure and HLA in healthy donors. Clones were sequenced by immunoSEQ multiplex PCR, and TCRdb holds only the in-frame ones, with some missing. The sample contains 100,000 to 150,000 clones, roughly 89% of which appear only once. Specimen: PBMCs. These receptor sequences come from a woman aged 18-35 years in good health and CMV-seronegative. Both conserved end residues are part of each CDR3. Size is stated for part of the rows, as once, few or many counts, or as a class when the clone is expanded.

>TRBJ1-2|TRBV10-3|once
CAISESRDSGYTF
>TRBJ2-7|TRBV13|NA
CASSGTGEASYEQYF
>TRBJ2-1|TRBV11-2|once
CASSLEGLAGVGSEQFF
>TRBJ1-2|TRBV5-1|NA
CASSTNGGVYGYTF
>TRBJ2-7|TRBV28|once
CASQRNFISVTTYEQYF
>TRBJ1-2|TRBV4-1|NA
CASSPTGGDYGYTF
>TRBJ1-1|TRBV30|NA
CAWNPAVSRDTEAFF
>TRBJ2-7|TRBV5-4|NA
CASTPIGGSNEQYF
>TRBJ2-3|TRBV28|NA
CASTPGGADTQYF
>TRBJ2-1|TRBV7-9|NA
CASSSSLASHNEQFF
>TRBJ2-7|TRBV6-1|NA
CASMTGFPFYEQYF
>TRBJ2-1|TRBV4-2|NA
CASSYGLKGEQFF
>TRBJ1-2|TRBV29-1|NA
CSVSTGVYGYTF
>TRBJ2-3|TRBV5-1|NA
CASSSQTRSGDTQYF
>TRBJ2-7|TRBV28|few
CASSSTGTSYEQYF
>TRBJ2-3|TRBV27|NA
CASSSGTSSTDTQYF
>TRBJ2-7|TRBV28|once
CASSLGPGGQSYYEQYF
>TRBJ2-5|TRBV2|NA
CASSEDRRETQYF
>TRBJ1-1|TRBV15|NA
CATSDPTGGKGEAFF
>TRBJ2-7|TRBV5-6|NA
CASSLGWAQGAREQYF
>TRBJ1-1|TRBV19|NA
CASTRTGQIIEAFF
>TRBJ1-1|TRBV30|few
CAWRSGLRTEAFF
>TRBJ2-1|TRBV5-1|NA
CASSLVAGDSNEQFF
>TRBJ2-3|TRBV29-1|NA
CSGVGWEAADTQYF
>TRBJ2-7|TRBV6-1|NA
CASSEVEGSPYEQYF
>TRBJ2-2|TRBV27|NA
CASRDRTGEGTGELFF
>TRBJ2-2|TRBV7-8|NA
CASSPTGGLSLTPGELFF
>TRBJ2-3|TRBV2|NA
CASSQDRGSDTQYF
>TRBJ2-5|TRBV5-1|NA
CASSLAGAGAETQYF
>TRBJ2-5|TRBV6-5|NA
CASRTGLETQYF
>TRBJ1-4|TRBV28|NA
CASSTRGLNEKLFF
>TRBJ2-5|TRBV9|NA
CASSPRKGGILVTQYF
>TRBJ1-2|TRBV10-2|few
CASSEWLGDGYTF
>TRBJ2-1|TRBV7-8|NA
CASSLAVENEQFF
>TRBJ2-3|TRBV6-5|NA
CASSYYGRAGDTQYF
>TRBJ2-7|TRBV27|NA
CASSLSPASSYEQYF
>TRBJ1-4|TRBV27|NA
CASSVTSPSVSTNEKLFF
>TRBJ1-2|TRBV13|NA
CASSEGTDGGYTF